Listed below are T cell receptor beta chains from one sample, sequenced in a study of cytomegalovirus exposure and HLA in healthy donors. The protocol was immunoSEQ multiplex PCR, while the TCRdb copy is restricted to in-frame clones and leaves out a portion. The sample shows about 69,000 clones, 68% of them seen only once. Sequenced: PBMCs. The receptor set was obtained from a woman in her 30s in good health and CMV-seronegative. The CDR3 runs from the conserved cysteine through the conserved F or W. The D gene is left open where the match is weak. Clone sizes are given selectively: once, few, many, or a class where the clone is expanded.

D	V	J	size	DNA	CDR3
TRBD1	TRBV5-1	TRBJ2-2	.	TGCGCCAGCAAGACAGGGGGCCAGAACACCGGGGAGCTGTTTTTT	CASKTGGQNTGELFF
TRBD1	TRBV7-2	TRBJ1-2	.	TGTGCCAGCAGGGACTCCGGGACAGAAATCCAGGGCTACACCTTC	CASRDSGTEIQGYTF
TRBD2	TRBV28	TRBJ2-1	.	TGTGCCAGCAGTTTAAGCGGCAGACTAGCGGGGGGTAATGAGCAGTTCTTC	CASSLSGRLAGGNEQFF
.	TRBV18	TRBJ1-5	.	TGTGCCAGCTCACCATCAGGCAATCAGCCCCAGCATTTT	CASSPSGNQPQHF
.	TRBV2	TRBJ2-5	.	TGTGCCAGTACAAACGACAGGTTCGGGGAGACCCAGTACTTC	CASTNDRFGETQYF
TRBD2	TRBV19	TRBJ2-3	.	TGTGCCAGTAGTACTAGCGGGGGTGGCACAGATACGCAGTATTTT	CASSTSGGGTDTQYF
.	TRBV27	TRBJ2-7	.	TGTGCCAGCAGTTCCCCCCGGAGATCCTACGAGCAGTACTTC	CASSSPRRSYEQYF
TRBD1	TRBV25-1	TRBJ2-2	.	TGTGCCAGCAGTGCGACAGGGGCTACCGGGGAGCTGTTTTTT	CASSATGATGELFF
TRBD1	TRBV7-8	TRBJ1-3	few	TGTGCCAGCAGCTTGGGGACAGGGAAAGGAAACACCATATATTTT	CASSLGTGKGNTIYF
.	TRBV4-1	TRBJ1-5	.	TGCGCCAGCAGCCGACAAGCCAGGGATAATCAGCCCCAGCATTTT	CASSRQARDNQPQHF
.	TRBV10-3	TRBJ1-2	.	TGTGCCATCAGTGACGTTGGGGCGGATGGCTACACCTTC	CAISDVGADGYTF
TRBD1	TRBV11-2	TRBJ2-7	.	TGTGCCAGCAGCTTAGAAGGGACAGGGACCTACGAGCAGTACTTC	CASSLEGTGTYEQYF
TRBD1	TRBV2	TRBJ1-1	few	TGTGCCAGCAGTGAAGAACGGACAGGGCTTGAAGCTTTCTTT	CASSEERTGLEAFF
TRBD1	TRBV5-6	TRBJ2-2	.	TGTGCCAGCAGCAGAAACAGGGGCACCGGGGAGCTGTTTTTT	CASSRNRGTGELFF
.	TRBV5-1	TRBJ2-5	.	TGCGCCAGCAGCTTGGAAAGCGAGAACCAAGAGACCCAGTACTTC	CASSLESENQETQYF
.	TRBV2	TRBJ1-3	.	TGTGCCAGCATCGAGAGCTCTGGAAACACCATATATTTT	CASIESSGNTIYF
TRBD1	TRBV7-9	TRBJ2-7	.	TGTGCCAGCAGCTTAGCTTTGACAGGGCCCCAGGAGCAGTACTTC	CASSLALTGPQEQYF
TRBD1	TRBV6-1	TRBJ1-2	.	TGTGCCAGCAGGGGGGACAGGGATAGCTATGGCTACACCTTC	CASRGDRDSYGYTF
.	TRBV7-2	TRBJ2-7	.	TGTGCCAGCAGCTTAGGGGGGGGCCTCACCTACGAGCAGTACTTC	CASSLGGGLTYEQYF
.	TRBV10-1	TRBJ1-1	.	TGCGCCAGCAGTGATGAGGGGCGGGGCACTGAAGCTTTCTTT	CASSDEGRGTEAFF
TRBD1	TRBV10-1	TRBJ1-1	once	TGCGCCAGCAGACAGGGGTTGAACACTGAAGCTTTCTTT	CASRQGLNTEAFF
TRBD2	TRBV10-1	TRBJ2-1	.	TGCGCCAGCAGTGAGAAAAGCGGGGGAAACAATGAGCAGTTCTTC	CASSEKSGGNNEQFF
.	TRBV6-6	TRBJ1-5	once	TGTGCCAGCACACAGGCTAATCAGCCCCAGCATTTT	CASTQANQPQHF
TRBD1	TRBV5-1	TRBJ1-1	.	TGCGCCAGCAGCTTGTCACAGGGGGCGCACACTGAAGCTTTCTTT	CASSLSQGAHTEAFF
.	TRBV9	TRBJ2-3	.	TGTGCCAGCAGCGGTTTAGGCACAGATACGCAGTATTTT	CASSGLGTDTQYF
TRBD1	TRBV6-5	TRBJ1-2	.	TGTGCCAGCAGAACAACAGGGGTGAACTATGGCTACACCTTC	CASRTTGVNYGYTF
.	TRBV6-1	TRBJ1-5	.	TGTGCCAGCAGTGAAGGGAGCGTAAGCAATCAGCCCCAGCATTTT	CASSEGSVSNQPQHF
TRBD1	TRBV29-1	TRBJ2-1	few	TGCAGCGTTGAAGGTGTGCGGGACAGGGGGCTTGGGAATGAGCAGTTCTTC	CSVEGVRDRGLGNEQFF
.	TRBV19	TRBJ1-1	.	TGTGCCAGTAGCGGACAGCATTTGAACACTGAAGCTTTCTTT	CASSGQHLNTEAFF
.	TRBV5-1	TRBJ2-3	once	TGCGCCAGCAGCTTGGCGGGACTCTCAGATACGCAGTATTTT	CASSLAGLSDTQYF
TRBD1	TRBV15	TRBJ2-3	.	TGTGCCACCAGCAGCGACAGGGGGGGCACAGATACGCAGTATTTT	CATSSDRGGTDTQYF
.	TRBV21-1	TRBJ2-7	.	TGTGCCAGCAGCAAGGACAGTCAATTCCGCTACGAGCAGTACTTC	CASSKDSQFRYEQYF
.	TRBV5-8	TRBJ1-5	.	TGTGCCAGCAGCCGCCGACAGGTGGGACAGCCCCAGCATTTT	CASSRRQVGQPQHF
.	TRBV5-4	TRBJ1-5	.	TGTGCCAGCAGCCGAGGAGGGGATAGCAATCAGCCCCAGCATTTT	CASSRGGDSNQPQHF
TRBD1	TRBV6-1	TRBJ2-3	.	TGTGCCAGCAGTGAAGCGCAGGGGGCATTCACAGATACGCAGTATTTT	CASSEAQGAFTDTQYF
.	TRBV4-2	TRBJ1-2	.	TGTGCCAGCAGCCACATCGGGGATGGCTACACCTTC	CASSHIGDGYTF
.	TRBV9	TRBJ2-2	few	TGTGCCAGCAGCGCCCTAGACAGAGCGAACACCGGGGAGCTGTTTTTT	CASSALDRANTGELFF
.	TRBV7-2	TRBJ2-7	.	TGTGCCAGCAGCTCGTACTACGAGCAGTACTTC	CASSSYYEQYF
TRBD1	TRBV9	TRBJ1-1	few	TGTGCCAGCAGCGCAGACAGGGGTGAGAGGGAGACTGAAGCTTTCTTT	CASSADRGERETEAFF
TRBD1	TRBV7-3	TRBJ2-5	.	TGTGCCAGCAGCTTAGGGACAGGGGTTGGGGAGACCCAGTACTTC	CASSLGTGVGETQYF
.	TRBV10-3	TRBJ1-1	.	TGTGCCATCAGTGAGTCCCTAGGCTCCAACAAGAGAGAAGCTTTCTTT	CAISESLGSNKREAFF
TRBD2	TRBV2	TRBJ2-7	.	TGTGCCAGCAGCACCGGTGCGGGGGGGCCTATGAAGCAGTACTTC	CASSTGAGGPMKQYF
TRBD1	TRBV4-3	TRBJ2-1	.	TGCGCCAGCAGCCCGGGCAGGGGGAAACACAATGAGCAGTTCTTC	CASSPGRGKHNEQFF
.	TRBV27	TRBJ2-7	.	TGTGCCAGCAGTTTAATCAGGGTGGGGCAGTACTTC	CASSLIRVGQYF
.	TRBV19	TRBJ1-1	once	TGTGCCAGTAGTATATACGGGGGTACTGAAGCTTTCTTT	CASSIYGGTEAFF
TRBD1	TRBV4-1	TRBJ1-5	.	TGCGCCAGCAGCCAGATAGGACAGGGGTACGGACAGCCCCAGCATTTT	CASSQIGQGYGQPQHF
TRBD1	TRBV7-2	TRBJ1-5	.	TGTGCCAGCAGCTTAGGGGACAGGATTAATCAGCCCCAGCATTTT	CASSLGDRINQPQHF
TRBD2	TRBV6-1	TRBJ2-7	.	TGTGCCAGCAACCGACTAGCGAGGACCTACGAGCAGTACTTC	CASNRLARTYEQYF
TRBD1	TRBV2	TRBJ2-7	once	TGTGCCAGCAGTGAGGACAGGGTTTACGACGAGCAGTACTTC	CASSEDRVYDEQYF
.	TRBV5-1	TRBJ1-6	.	TGCGCCAGCAGCTTGGGATGGGGGGACGATTCACCCCTCCACTTT	CASSLGWGDDSPLHF
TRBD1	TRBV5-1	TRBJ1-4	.	TGCGCCAGCAGTACAGGGGGCCTCAAGACTAATGAAAAACTGTTTTTT	CASSTGGLKTNEKLFF